The rows below give T cell receptor beta chains drawn from one sample of a study of blood T cell repertoires in COVID-19. Sequencing was performed with immunoSEQ multiplex PCR; in TCRdb, only in-frame clones are kept and a portion is missing. The sample yields about 79,000 clones, more than 85% seen once. Source material: peripheral blood. All receptors derive from a man between 65 and 80 years old with active or convalescent COVID-19. The conserved cysteine and the conserved F or W are not part of the CDR3 here.

v_gene	j_gene	len	CDR3aa
TRBV27	TRBJ1-2	11	ASRLDGDYGYT
TRBV2	TRBJ1-3	11	ASSDSSGNTIY
TRBV24-1	TRBJ2-7	14	ATSDPASGSPHEQY
TRBV4-1	TRBJ2-3	13	ASRGDSGTTDTQY
TRBV25-1	TRBJ1-4	12	ASHRGGRAEKLF
TRBV7-9	TRBJ2-7	11	ASGNAGGSEQY
TRBV19	TRBJ1-2	15	ASTPNALEGGRIGYT
TRBV9	TRBJ1-1	13	ASSVEGRTNTEAF
TRBV27	TRBJ1-6	11	ASSSSGNSPLH
TRBV24-1	TRBJ2-3	14	ATSESGTGLLDTQY
TRBV2	TRBJ2-1	14	ASSGSSGKYYNEQF
TRBV18	TRBJ2-5	12	ASSPSGTQETQY